The clone carrying this T cell receptor (beta chain) was picked up one time. Its antigen remains unknown. At one end, the junction sequence differs from germline, possibly due to a read error. Hyperthyroidism in these 18- to 65-year-old patients was newly diagnosed, lasting under 2 months. Diagnosis used clinical symptoms, serum thyroxine, TRAb, thyroid ultrasound and orbital computed tomography. The length of the CDR3 is 13 residues. Per the germline V gene, CDR1 is MNHEY and CDR2 is SVGAGI. Amplification of TCR beta CDR3 regions used RNA transcripts. In the first round, RT-PCR was carried out with HTBI primers, and a multiplex PCR formed the second round. One entry per CDR3 protein results from TCRdb running MiXCR on the multiplex PCR reads. The sample contains about 550,000 distinct CDR3 sequences, just under 40% of which appear only once. This sample stems from a study of Graves' ophthalmopathy and Graves' hyperthyroidism. Looking at the study overall: The stable label applied to hyperthyroidism with no ophthalmopathy within 18 months of follow-up. Whole-study results and caveats: Thyroid clonotypes that were expanded above 0.001 frequency mostly also appeared in blood.

The sequence derives from an adult man with Graves' hyperthyroidism. Sequencing was done on a sample of peripheral blood or thyroid tissue (not recorded which). The genes are TRBV6-5 and TRBJ1-1; 9 bases are a match to TRBD1. DNA for the CDR3: TGTGCCATCAGTGAGGACAGGGGCACCGAAGCTTTCTTT. The encoded protein is CAISEDRGTEAFF.